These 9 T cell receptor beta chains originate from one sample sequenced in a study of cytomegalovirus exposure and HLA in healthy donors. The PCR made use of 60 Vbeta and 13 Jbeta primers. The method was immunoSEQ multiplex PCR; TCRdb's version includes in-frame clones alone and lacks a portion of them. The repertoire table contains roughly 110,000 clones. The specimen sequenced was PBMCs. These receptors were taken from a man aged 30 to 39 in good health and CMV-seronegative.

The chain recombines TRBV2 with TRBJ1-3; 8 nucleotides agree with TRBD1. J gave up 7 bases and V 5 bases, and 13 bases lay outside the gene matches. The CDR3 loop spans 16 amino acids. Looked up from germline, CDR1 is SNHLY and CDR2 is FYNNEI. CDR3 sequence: CASSRTGRALGNTIYF. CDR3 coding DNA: TGTGCCAGCAGTAGGACAGGGAGGGCCCTTGGCAACACCATATATTTT. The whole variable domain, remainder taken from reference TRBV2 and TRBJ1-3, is EPEVTQTPSHQVTQMGQEVILRCVPISNHLYFYWYRQILGQKVEFLVSFYNNEISEKSEIFDDQFSVERPDGSNFTLKIRSTKLEDSAMYFCASSRTGRALGNTIYFGEGSWLTVV.

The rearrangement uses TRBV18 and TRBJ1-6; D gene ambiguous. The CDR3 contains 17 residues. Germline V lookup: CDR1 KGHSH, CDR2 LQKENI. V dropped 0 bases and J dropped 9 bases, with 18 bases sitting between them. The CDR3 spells CASSPPSASLGGSPLHF. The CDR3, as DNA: TGTGCCAGCTCACCACCGTCGGCCTCCCTCGGCGGTTCACCCCTCCACTTT.

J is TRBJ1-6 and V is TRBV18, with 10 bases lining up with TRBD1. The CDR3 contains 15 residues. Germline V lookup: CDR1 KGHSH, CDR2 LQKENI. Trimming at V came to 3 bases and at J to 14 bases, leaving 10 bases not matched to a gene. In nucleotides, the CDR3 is TGTGCCAGCTCACCGGGACAGGGGACCCTTTTCGCCCTCCACTTT. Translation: CASSPGQGTLFALHF.

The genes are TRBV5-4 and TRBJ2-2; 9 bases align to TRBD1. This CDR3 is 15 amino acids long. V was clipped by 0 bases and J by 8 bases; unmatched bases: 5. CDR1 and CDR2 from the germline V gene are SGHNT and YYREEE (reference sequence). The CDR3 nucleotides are TGTGCCAGCAGCTTGGGGGGACAGGGAAATGGGGAGCTGTTTTTT. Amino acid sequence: CASSLGGQGNGELFF.

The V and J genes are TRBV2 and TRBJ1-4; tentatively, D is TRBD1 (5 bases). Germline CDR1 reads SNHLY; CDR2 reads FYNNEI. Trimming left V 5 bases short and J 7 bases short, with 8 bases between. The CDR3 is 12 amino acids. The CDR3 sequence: CASSSDSEKLFF. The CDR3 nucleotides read TGTGCCAGCAGTTCTGACAGTGAAAAACTGTTTTTT.

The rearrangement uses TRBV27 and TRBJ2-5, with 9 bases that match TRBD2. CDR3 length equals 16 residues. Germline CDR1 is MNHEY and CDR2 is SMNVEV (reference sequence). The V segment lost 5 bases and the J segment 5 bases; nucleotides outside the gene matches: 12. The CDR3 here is CASSSRAGGPRETQYF. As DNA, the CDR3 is TGTGCCAGCAGTAGCCGGGCGGGGGGGCCGAGGGAGACCCAGTACTTC.

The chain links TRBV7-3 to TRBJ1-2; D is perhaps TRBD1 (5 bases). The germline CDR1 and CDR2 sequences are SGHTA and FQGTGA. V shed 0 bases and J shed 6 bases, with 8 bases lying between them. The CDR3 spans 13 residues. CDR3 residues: CASSLTGEHGYTF. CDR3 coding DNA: TGTGCCAGCAGCTTAACAGGGGAACATGGCTACACCTTC.

Here the CDR3 reads CASSPTPGHSGFYEQYF. CDR3 DNA: TGTGCCAGCAGCCCAACCCCGGGACACTCAGGGTTCTACGAGCAGTACTTC. The chain joins TRBV13 to TRBJ2-7; D may be TRBD1 (6 bases). Trimming stripped 5 bases from V and 3 bases from J, with 23 bases between. CDR3 length: 17 residues. Germline CDR1 reads PRHDT; CDR2 reads FYEKMQ (reference sequence).

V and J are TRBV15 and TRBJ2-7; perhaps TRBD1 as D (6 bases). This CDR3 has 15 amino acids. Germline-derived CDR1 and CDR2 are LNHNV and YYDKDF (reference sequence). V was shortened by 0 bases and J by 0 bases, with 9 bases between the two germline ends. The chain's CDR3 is CATSRDGTRSYEQYF. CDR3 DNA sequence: TGTGCCACCAGCAGAGACGGGACACGCTCCTACGAGCAGTACTTC.